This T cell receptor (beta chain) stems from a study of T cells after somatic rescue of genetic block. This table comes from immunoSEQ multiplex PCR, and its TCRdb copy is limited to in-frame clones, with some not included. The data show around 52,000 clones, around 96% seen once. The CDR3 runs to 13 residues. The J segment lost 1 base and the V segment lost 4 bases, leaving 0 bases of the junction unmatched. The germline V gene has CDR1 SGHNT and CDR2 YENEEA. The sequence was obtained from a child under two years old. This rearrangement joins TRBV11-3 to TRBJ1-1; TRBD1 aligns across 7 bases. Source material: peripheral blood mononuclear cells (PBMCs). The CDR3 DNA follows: TGTGCCAGCAGCTGGACAGGGAACACTGAAGCTTTCTTT. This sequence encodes CASSWTGNTEAFF.